This TCR beta chain was sequenced during a study of T cells in Graves' hyperthyroidism and ophthalmopathy. The CDR3 consists of 12 residues. From germline, CDR1 is GTSNPN and CDR2 SVGIG (reference sequence). The source material, RNA transcripts, was used to amplify TCR beta CDR3 regions. The TCR CDR3 first-round RT-PCR relied on the HTBI primer set. TCRdb independently ran MiXCR on the multiplex PCR reads; one entry per CDR3 protein. The profile covers around 300,000 distinct CDR3 sequences, with about 25% appearing a single time and roughly a quarter taken by the ten largest. This clonotype was seen many times. Antigen specificity is unknown. Findings of the study overall: In simple terms, a model built on 13 V-J features told ophthalmopathy apart from stable hyperthyroidism.

This sequence originates from a man in his forties with Graves' hyperthyroidism that later progressed to Graves' ophthalmopathy. This sequence joins TRBV30 and TRBJ1-1; the D is unclear. The material sequenced was blood. CDR3 sequence: CSGERRNTEAFF. CDR3 coding DNA: TGTAGCGGAGAGAGGCGGAACACTGAAGCTTTCTTT.